The 21 T cell receptor beta chains given below trace back to one sample, sequenced in a study of blood T cells in healthy people across ages. Alongside a J-beta primer mix, a sample-barcoded 5' primer served in a second PCR lasting roughly 6 to 12 cycles. MiXCR was run by TCRdb on the 5' RACE reads, yielding one entry per CDR3 protein. The sample records hundreds of thousands of distinct CDR3 sequences, under 65% being singletons. The sequencing sample was made of blood. Receptors were obtained from a man between 60 and 75 years old in good health.

The chain couples TRBV29-1 to TRBJ1-1; 8 bases are a match to TRBD1. V gave up 7 bases and J gave up 1 base; unmatched junction bases: 8. This CDR3 region has 14 residues. CDR1 and CDR2 from the germline V gene are SQVTM and ANQGSEA. The CDR3 region is CSAQGAEANTEAFF. Written as DNA, the CDR3 is TGCAGCGCTCAGGGGGCCGAAGCGAACACTGAAGCTTTCTTT. Combining the CDR3 with reference TRBV29-1 and TRBJ1-1 gives the whole variable domain SAVISQKPSRDICQRGTSLTIQCQVDSQVTMMFWYRQQPGQSLTLIATANQGSEATYESGFVIDKFPISRPNLTFSTLTVSNMSPEDSSIYLCSAQGAEANTEAFFGQGTRLTVV.

The rearrangement uses TRBV2 and TRBJ2-3; TRBD1 aligns across 8 bases. J lost 4 bases, V lost 5 bases, and 8 bases had no gene match. Germline CDR1 reads SNHLY; CDR2 reads FYNNEI. This CDR3 region has 15 residues. The CDR3, as DNA: TGTGCCAGCAGTCCAGGACAGGGAATTGCAGATACGCAGTATTTT. Its translation is CASSPGQGIADTQYF.

As for this clonotype: A clone one base away is much larger, so this may be a read error. The chain links TRBV4-2 to TRBJ2-3, with D possibly being TRBD1 (5 bases). CDR3 length: 14 amino acids. Germline CDR1 reads LGHNA; CDR2 reads YNFKEQ. The CDR3 coding sequence is TGTGCCAGCAGCCCGAATCCCCCTACAGGTACGCAGTATTTT. Translation gives CASSPNPPTGTQYF.

V is TRBV11-2 and J is TRBJ2-3, with a tentative D call TRBD2 (7 bases). The V and J ends lost 5 bases and 0 bases respectively, with 15 bases between them. The germline V gene has CDR1 SGHAT and CDR2 FQNNGV. The CDR3 runs 16 residues. CDR3 region: CASSTRGGPSTDTQYF. The CDR3 region has the DNA TGTGCCAGCAGCACCCGCGGGGGCCCCAGCACAGATACGCAGTATTTT.

The rearrangement joins TRBV20-1 to TRBJ1-2; D is perhaps TRBD1 (6 bases). The ends were cut back, 6 bases at V and 8 bases at J, with 25 bases in the middle. Germline V gene data show CDR1 as DFQATT and CDR2 as SNEGSKA (reference sequence). The CDR3 covers 15 residues. CDR3 amino acids: CSASTLQGGEEGYTF. In DNA, the CDR3 is TGCAGTGCGTCGACCTTACAGGGAGGGGAGGAGGGCTACACCTTC.

This chain joins TRBV2 and TRBJ2-1; 9 bases match TRBD2. CDR1 SNHLY and CDR2 FYNNEI come from the germline V gene. The CDR3 totals 15 residues. The ends lost 5 bases at V and 6 bases at J; junction bases unmatched: 8. The CDR3 is CASSITGTSTNEQFF. In nucleotides, the CDR3 is TGTGCCAGCAGTATAACCGGGACTAGCACCAATGAGCAGTTCTTC.

Here the CDR3 reads CASSLEHVGETQYF. The CDR3 coding sequence is TGCGCCAGCAGCTTGGAACACGTAGGAGAGACCCAGTACTTC. The gene calls are TRBV5-1 and TRBJ2-5; D not certain. Trimming shortened V by 0 bases and J by 4 bases, and 10 bases separated the two germline ends. Germline CDR1 is SGHRS and CDR2 is YFSETQ. There are 14 residues in the CDR3.

This clonotype was counted only a few times. V usage is TRBV4-1 and J usage is TRBJ2-3; D is uncertain. This CDR3 spans 14 amino acids. Germline loops: CDR1 MGHRA, CDR2 YSYEKL. Between the trimmed V and J ends, which lost 0 bases and 11 bases, there was a span of 15 bases. CDR3: CASSQELRANRQYF. As DNA, the CDR3 is TGCGCCAGCAGCCAAGAGCTTCGGGCTAACCGGCAGTATTTT.

To note about this clonotype: At one end, the junction sequence differs from germline, possibly due to a read error. V gene TRBV20-1 combines with J gene TRBJ2-1, with a possible D match to TRBD2 (6 bases). The CDR3 contains 14 residues. CDR1 is DFQATT, CDR2 SNEGSKA, per germline (reference sequence). Written as DNA, the CDR3 is TGCAATGCTATACGGAGCGGGCGAGACAATGAGCAGTTCTTC. It is translated as CNAIRSGRDNEQFF.

Concerning this clonotype itself: At one of its ends the junction is not consistent with the germline gene, which may arise from a read error. The chain joins TRBV27 to TRBJ2-6, with TRBD1 matching 7 bases. CDR1 and CDR2 (germline): MNHEY, SMNVEV (reference sequence). CDR3 length: 16 residues. The CDR3 spells CASSLGTDSEANVLTF. The CDR3 coding sequence is TGTGCCAGCAGTTTGGGGACAGACTCTGAGGCCAACGTCCTGACTTTC.

This sequence joins TRBV5-4 and TRBJ2-3; D possibly corresponds to TRBD2 (5 bases). The ends were cut back, 7 bases at V and 1 base at J, with 10 bases in the middle. The CDR3 totals 13 residues. Looked up from germline, CDR1 is SGHNT and CDR2 is YYREEE (reference sequence). The CDR3 loop reads CASLWRGTDTQYF. CDR3 DNA: TGTGCCAGCTTATGGCGGGGCACAGATACGCAGTATTTT.

This clonotype was seen more than once but under ten times. The chain couples TRBV5-1 to TRBJ2-1; TRBD2 matches at 7 bases. Germline V lookup: CDR1 SGHRS, CDR2 YFSETQ. This CDR3 region has 14 residues. Trimming at V came to 0 bases and at J to 10 bases, leaving 7 bases not matched to a gene. The CDR3 DNA reads as TGCGCCAGCAGCTTGGTAGCTAGCGGACGAGAGCAGTTCTTC. Its translation: CASSLVASGREQFF.

This chain uses TRBV12-3 or TRBV12-4 with TRBJ2-1; TRBD1 or TRBD2 may be the D gene (6 bases each). The CDR3 contains 15 residues. With 1 base removed from V and 6 bases from J, the gap between germline ends came to 13 bases. The CDR3 nucleotides read TGTGCCAGCAGTTTAGATGGGGGGCGCATCAATGAGCAGTTCTTC. This encodes CASSLDGGRINEQFF.

J is TRBJ2-5 and V is TRBV12-3 or TRBV12-4; the match to TRBD2 covers 16 bases. The CDR3 has 18 residues. Unmatched junction bases numbered 9, after V lost 3 bases and J lost 5 bases. This CDR3 reads CASSFIGTSGGAVETQYF. The CDR3 coding sequence is TGTGCCAGCAGTTTTATAGGGACTAGCGGGGGGGCCGTGGAGACCCAGTACTTC.

The V gene is TRBV27, the J gene TRBJ1-2, with 10 bases identical to TRBD1. Germline V gives CDR1 MNHEY, CDR2 SMNVEV (reference sequence). The CDR3 has 14 residues. Trimming cost V 8 bases and J 7 bases; bases outside gene matches: 10. The CDR3 is CASSGGQGRRGYTF. The CDR3 DNA reads as TGTGCCAGCTCCGGGGGACAGGGGAGACGTGGCTACACCTTC.

This chain connects TRBV5-6 to TRBJ2-5; D is tentatively TRBD1 or TRBD2 (6 bases each). Per germline, CDR1 SGHDT and CDR2 YYEEEE. Trimming removed 0 bases from V and 2 bases from J, with 14 bases in between. This CDR3 has 16 residues. CDR3 amino acids: CASSLVGRTAQETQYF. In nucleotides, the CDR3 is TGTGCCAGCAGCTTGGTGGGGAGGACAGCTCAAGAGACCCAGTACTTC.

The rearrangement links TRBV4-2 to TRBJ2-2; D is possibly TRBD2 (6 bases). Deletions cut 0 bases from V and 1 base from J, with 9 bases between. The CDR3 sequence is 16 residues long. The germline gives CDR1 LGHNA, CDR2 YNFKEQ. CDR3 sequence: CASSQEGGENTGELFF. The CDR3, as DNA: TGTGCCAGCAGCCAAGAGGGGGGAGAGAACACCGGGGAGCTGTTTTTT.

The chain is built from TRBV20-1 and TRBJ2-5; the match to TRBD2 covers 12 bases. This CDR3 contains 15 residues. The J segment lost 0 bases and the V segment lost 4 bases, leaving 3 bases of the junction unmatched. Germline lookup yields CDR1 DFQATT and CDR2 SNEGSKA (reference sequence). CDR3 sequence (DNA): TGCAGTGCTAACCGACTAGCGGGGGACCAAGAGACCCAGTACTTC. It translates to CSANRLAGDQETQYF.

This clonotype has only a few counts. V gene TRBV5-1 combines with J gene TRBJ1-6, with D hard to call. Germline V gives CDR1 SGHRS, CDR2 YFSETQ. CDR3 length: 16 residues. Trimming stripped 0 bases from V and 0 bases from J, with 7 bases between. DNA of the CDR3: TGCGCCAGCAGCTTGGGGCCCGCCTCCTATAATTCACCCCTCCACTTT. Its translation: CASSLGPASYNSPLHF.

The V gene is TRBV6-5, the J gene TRBJ2-1; D is possibly TRBD2 (5 bases). Looked up from germline, CDR1 is MNHEY and CDR2 is SVGAGI. The CDR3 runs to 15 residues. Between the trimmed V and J ends, which lost 6 bases and 0 bases, there was a span of 12 bases. The CDR3 loop is CASSLLVGSYNEQFF. CDR3 nucleotides: TGTGCCAGCAGCCTACTAGTAGGCTCCTACAATGAGCAGTTCTTC.

The chain carries TRBV7-2 and TRBJ2-5; 7 positions agree with TRBD1. The V gene end was trimmed by 4 bases and the J gene end by 2 bases; junction bases not matched to a gene: 7. Germline V CDR1 and CDR2: SGHTA, FQGNSA. This CDR3 region has 15 residues. The CDR3 spells CASSSDGTEQETQYF. CDR3 coding DNA: TGTGCCAGCAGCTCAGATGGGACAGAGCAAGAGACCCAGTACTTC.